The rows below give T cell receptor beta chains drawn from one sample of a study of shared clonotypes between healthy human individuals. The assay was immunoSEQ multiplex PCR, and TCRdb's table has in-frame clones only and misses some. The data show 700,000 or so clones, about two thirds seen once. Specimen: memory CD4+ T cells sorted from blood. The source of these receptors is a young woman in good health. Each CDR3 is given with its conserved first and last residue. The D gene is left open where the match is weak. The size entry is marked missing in some rows and otherwise reads once, few, many or a size class.

J gene	clone size	D gene	V gene	CDR3 protein	CDR3 DNA
TRBJ2-7	NA	NA	TRBV5-6	CASSLWGAYEQYF	TGTGCCAGCAGCTTGTGGGGGGCCTACGAGCAGTACTTC
TRBJ2-7	NA	TRBD2	TRBV19	CASSRTSSRYEQYF	TGTGCCAGTAGTCGGACTAGTTCGCGCTACGAGCAGTACTTC
TRBJ1-1	NA	NA	TRBV6-1	CASSVQAGTLGTEAFF	TGTGCCAGCAGTGTACAAGCCGGGACATTGGGGACTGAAGCTTTCTTT
TRBJ2-1	once	TRBD2	TRBV2	CAITGLAGGSLSYNEQFF	TGTGCCATCACGGGACTAGCGGGAGGGTCCCTCTCCTACAATGAGCAGTTCTTC
TRBJ2-3	NA	TRBD1	TRBV11-2	CASSFAWDRTTIAYF	TGTGCCAGCAGCTTCGCTTGGGACAGGACTACTATAGCGTATTTT
TRBJ2-1	NA	NA	TRBV10-3	CAISAASSYNEQFF	TGTGCCATCAGTGCGGCAAGCTCCTACAATGAGCAGTTCTTC
TRBJ2-7	NA	NA	TRBV25-1	CASSGARFHEQYF	TGTGCCAGCAGTGGTGCTAGGTTCCACGAGCAGTACTTC
TRBJ2-3	NA	NA	TRBV19	CASKEGVSPSTDTQYF	TGTGCCAGCAAGGAGGGGGTTTCTCCTAGCACAGATACGCAGTATTTT
TRBJ2-1	NA	NA	TRBV6-5	CASSYARSSYNEQFF	TGTGCCAGCAGTTACGCCAGGAGCTCCTACAATGAGCAGTTCTTC
TRBJ1-1	NA	NA	TRBV2	CASSEARNTEAFF	TGTGCCAGCAGTGAAGCGAGGAACACTGAAGCTTTCTTT
TRBJ1-2	NA	NA	TRBV11-2	CASSLGPGTNYGYTF	TGTGCCAGCAGCTTAGGCCCAGGGACTAACTATGGCTACACCTTC
TRBJ1-2	NA	NA	TRBV11-1	CASRGFVYGYTF	TGTGCCAGCCGGGGCTTTGTGTATGGCTACACCTTC
TRBJ2-7	few	TRBD2	TRBV4-1	CASSQDPLAGRYEQYF	TGCGCCAGCAGCCAAGATCCACTAGCGGGAAGGTACGAGCAGTACTTC
TRBJ2-5	NA	TRBD2	TRBV6-5	CASSYSSGGQETQYF	TGTGCCAGCAGTTACTCGAGCGGGGGACAAGAGACCCAGTACTTC
TRBJ2-2	few	TRBD2	TRBV27	CASSWGGSGSTGELFF	TGTGCCAGCAGCTGGGGGGGTAGCGGGAGCACCGGGGAGCTGTTTTTT
TRBJ2-7	NA	NA	TRBV11-2	CASSYLLSVEQYF	TGTGCCAGCAGCTATTTGTTATCTGTCGAGCAGTACTTC
TRBJ2-5	once	NA	TRBV29-1	CSALGRGETQYF	TGCAGCGCCCTCGGACGAGGGGAGACCCAGTACTTC
TRBJ1-1	NA	NA	TRBV6-1	CASSGQVLYTEAFF	TGTGCCAGCAGTGGACAGGTCCTCTACACTGAAGCTTTCTTT
TRBJ2-1	NA	TRBD2	TRBV5-4	CASSPTSSDLGNEQFF	TGTGCCAGCAGCCCGACTAGCTCCGATTTAGGTAATGAGCAGTTCTTC
TRBJ2-3	NA	NA	TRBV30	CAWKGFTDTQYF	TGTGCCTGGAAGGGTTTCACAGATACGCAGTATTTT
TRBJ2-2	few	NA	TRBV9	CASSPTLRSTGELFF	TGTGCCAGCAGCCCAACTTTACGTTCCACCGGGGAGCTGTTTTTT
TRBJ2-3	once	NA	TRBV7-3	CASSSVGGTQYF	TGTGCCAGCAGCTCCGTTGGGGGCACGCAGTATTTT
TRBJ2-2	NA	NA	TRBV2	CASSVGVGELFF	TGTGCCAGCAGTGTAGGGGTCGGGGAGCTGTTTTTT
TRBJ2-7	NA	TRBD2	TRBV10-3	CAISSATSDPYEQYF	TGTGCCATCAGTTCCGCGACTAGCGATCCATACGAGCAGTACTTC